The rows below give T cell receptor beta chains drawn from one sample of a study of T-cell reconstitution after alpha-beta-depleted transplantation in children. From the PCR reads, TCRdb called clonotypes with MiXCR, one entry per CDR3 protein. The data show about 1,000,000 distinct CDR3 sequences, about 29% seen once. This material consisted of PBMCs, mostly from graft donor cells, taken 360 days after TCRalphabeta/CD19-depleted stem cell transplant. The receptors shown here come from a boy under two years old who had a stem cell transplant for SCID, so the T cells may come from the graft donor. Both conserved end residues are part of each CDR3. A D gene is named only where the DNA matches it firmly. Clone size is shown for a subset of rows, as once, few, many or a class of expanded clone.

j_gene,v_gene,d_gene,abundance,CDR3aa,CDR3nt
TRBJ1-1,TRBV9,NA,few,CASSTAAFPDTEAFF,TGTGCCAGCAGCACCGCCGCTTTCCCTGACACTGAAGCTTTCTTT
TRBJ2-1,TRBV29-1,TRBD1,NA,CSLGQGLSSYNEQFF,TGCAGCCTGGGACAGGGTCTAAGCTCCTACAATGAGCAGTTCTTC
TRBJ2-1,TRBV5-1,NA,NA,CASTGYGFSYNEQFF,TGCGCCAGCACAGGTTACGGGTTCTCCTACAATGAGCAGTTCTTC
TRBJ2-7,TRBV5-1,NA,few,CASLSPAYEQYF,TGCGCCAGCCTATCCCCGGCCTACGAGCAGTACTTC
TRBJ1-3,TRBV6-5,NA,NA,CASSYGVGGNTIYF,TGTGCCAGCAGTTACGGGGTAGGAGGAAACACCATATATTTT
TRBJ1-2,TRBV15,NA,few,CATSRDPGLESYTF,TGTGCCACCAGCAGAGATCCCGGACTGGAGTCGTACACCTTC
TRBJ2-1,TRBV20-1,TRBD1,NA,CSAKYRYQGALHNEQFF,TGCAGTGCCAAATACCGATATCAGGGGGCTTTACACAATGAGCAGTTCTTC
TRBJ2-3,TRBV4-1,TRBD2,few,CASSQNNGGASDTQYF,TGCGCCAGCAGCCAGAATAACGGGGGGGCCTCAGATACGCAGTATTTT
TRBJ1-3,TRBV18,TRBD1,NA,CASSPDRTENTIYF,TGTGCCAGCTCACCGGACAGGACAGAGAACACCATATATTTT
TRBJ1-5,TRBV4-2,NA,NA,CASSQATNQPQHF,TGTGCCAGCAGCCAAGCAACTAATCAGCCCCAGCATTTT
TRBJ2-6,TRBV12-3/TRBV12-4,NA,few,CASSRPPGANVLTF,TGTGCCAGCAGTCGGCCTCCTGGGGCCAACGTCCTGACTTTC
TRBJ2-3,TRBV20-1,NA,NA,CSASFEGLLDTQYF,TGCAGTGCTAGTTTTGAGGGGTTGTTGGATACGCAGTATTTT
TRBJ2-3,TRBV6-1,TRBD2,NA,CASSLRGGSIGTDTQYF,TGTGCCAGCAGTCTTCGGGGGGGCTCCATTGGCACAGATACGCAGTATTTT
TRBJ2-5,TRBV5-1,NA,many,CASSPGLLRETQYF,TGCGCCAGCAGCCCGGGACTCCTTCGAGAGACCCAGTACTTC
TRBJ2-7,TRBV12-3/TRBV12-4,NA,few,CASSWIGTAFYEQYF,TGTGCCAGCAGCTGGATCGGGACGGCGTTCTACGAGCAGTACTTC
TRBJ1-1,TRBV6-5,NA,few,CASSYNRVGTEAFF,TGTGCCAGCAGTTATAACAGGGTGGGAACTGAAGCTTTCTTT
TRBJ1-2,TRBV7-2,NA,NA,CASSTNAGYGYTF,TGTGCCAGCAGCACCAATGCGGGCTATGGCTACACCTTC
TRBJ2-1,TRBV7-8,TRBD2,NA,CASSRMRASGFLYNEQFF,TGTGCCAGCAGCCGCATGCGAGCTAGCGGGTTCCTATACAATGAGCAGTTCTTC
TRBJ2-1,TRBV7-3,TRBD2,few,CASSPYPRGVPYNEQFF,TGTGCCAGCAGCCCCTATCCACGGGGGGTACCCTACAATGAGCAGTTCTTC
TRBJ2-1,TRBV5-1,NA,NA,CASTPTLYNEQFF,TGCGCCAGCACCCCGACACTTTACAATGAGCAGTTCTTC
TRBJ2-3,TRBV7-2,NA,NA,CASSPLVTGSDTQYF,TGTGCCAGCAGCCCGTTAGTTACTGGCTCCGATACGCAGTATTTT
TRBJ2-7,TRBV6-2/TRBV6-3,NA,NA,CASSYNKRAYEQYF,TGTGCCAGCAGTTACAACAAGAGGGCCTACGAGCAGTACTTC
TRBJ1-1,TRBV5-1,NA,NA,CASSPGEYPGAEAFF,TGCGCCAGCAGCCCAGGAGAGTACCCCGGGGCTGAAGCTTTCTTT
TRBJ2-1,TRBV4-2,TRBD2,NA,CASSQGGLVDEQFF,TGTGCCAGCAGCCAAGGGGGACTAGTCGATGAGCAGTTCTTC
TRBJ2-1,TRBV7-9,NA,NA,CASSFRRADEQFF,TGTGCCAGCAGCTTTCGTAGGGCGGATGAGCAGTTCTTC
TRBJ2-3,TRBV10-3,TRBD2,NA,CAISESGRGDTQYF,TGTGCCATCAGTGAGTCGGGGAGGGGAGATACGCAGTATTTT
TRBJ1-1,TRBV9,NA,NA,CASSPRTSPGTEAFF,TGTGCCAGCAGCCCCCGGACATCGCCGGGCACTGAAGCTTTCTTT
TRBJ2-5,TRBV27,TRBD2,few,CASSLSRGDQETQYF,TGTGCCAGCAGTTTATCGCGGGGGGACCAAGAGACCCAGTACTTC
TRBJ2-1,TRBV4-3,NA,NA,CASSQDRRVWYNEQFF,TGCGCCAGCAGCCAAGATAGACGGGTATGGTACAATGAGCAGTTCTTC
TRBJ1-2,TRBV20-1,TRBD1,NA,CSARPRDRGSYGYTF,TGCAGTGCTAGGCCCCGGGACAGGGGATCCTATGGCTACACCTTC
TRBJ2-1,TRBV24-1,NA,NA,CATSTSWGGRFYEQFF,TGTGCCACCAGTACATCTTGGGGGGGCCGTTTTTATGAGCAGTTCTTC
TRBJ2-1,TRBV18,NA,few,CASSPSGHNEQFF,TGTGCCAGCTCACCCAGCGGCCACAATGAGCAGTTCTTC
TRBJ2-7,TRBV20-1,NA,few,CSARGSLASYSSYEQYF,TGCAGTGCTAGGGGGTCTCTAGCGAGCTACAGCTCCTACGAGCAGTACTTC
TRBJ2-2,TRBV7-2,NA,few,CASSYGLEPGELFF,TGTGCCAGCAGCTATGGACTTGAACCCGGGGAGCTGTTTTTT
TRBJ2-7,TRBV5-1,TRBD2,few,CASSLVPAGTTYEQYF,TGCGCCAGCAGCTTGGTCCCAGCGGGGACGACCTACGAGCAGTACTTC
TRBJ2-5,TRBV7-7,NA,NA,CASSLDRQKTQYF,TGTGCCAGCAGCTTAGATAGGCAAAAGACCCAGTACTTC
TRBJ2-1,TRBV29-1,NA,NA,CSVPTGSYNEQFF,TGCAGCGTTCCAACAGGCTCCTACAATGAGCAGTTCTTC
TRBJ2-3,TRBV12-3/TRBV12-4,TRBD1,few,CASSLARGGTGVDTQYF,TGTGCCAGCAGCTTAGCTCGTGGGGGGACAGGGGTGGATACGCAGTATTTT
TRBJ2-5,TRBV3-1,TRBD2,NA,CASSQGSGGPETQYF,TGTGCCAGCAGCCAAGGGAGCGGGGGACCTGAGACCCAGTACTTC
TRBJ2-1,TRBV7-9,NA,NA,CASSLSLSEGEQFF,TGTGCCAGCAGCTTATCACTGTCCGAGGGTGAGCAGTTCTTC